This paragraph covers one T cell receptor (beta chain) sequence. Its antigen is undetermined. This sample was included in a study of blood T cells in healthy people across ages. The study, taken as a whole, reports: With unsorted PBMCs, a conclusive comparison of naive versus antigen-experienced cells was not possible.

A second PCR of 7 to 11 cycles used a sample-barcoded 5' primer and a J-beta primer mix. TCRdb recomputed calls from the 5' RACE reads with MiXCR, one row per CDR3 protein. Counted here are 1.5 million to 1.9 million distinct CDR3 sequences, under 55% occurring once; the ten biggest clones make up about 4.1%. Trimming removed 7 bases from V and 3 bases from J; junction bases left unmatched: 9. The germline CDR1 and CDR2 sequences are PRHDT and FYEKMQ (reference sequence). This CDR3 is built from 14 residues. Researchers report isolating at least 6.5 million PBMCs per sample. The chain has TRBV13 and TRBJ2-7; 7 positions agree with TRBD1. The sequence derives from a woman aged 18-30 years in good health. Input material: blood. Written as DNA, the CDR3 is TGTGCCAGCAACCCTGAGGACAGGAACTACGAGCAGTACTTC. Protein sequence: CASNPEDRNYEQYF. The entire variable domain, with the rest obtained from reference TRBV13 and TRBJ2-7, is as follows: AAGVIQSPRHLIKEKRETATLKCYPIPRHDTVYWYQQGPGQDPQFLISFYEKMQSDKGSIPDRFSAQQFSDYHSELNMSSLELGDSALYFCASNPEDRNYEQYFGPGTRLTVT.